One T cell receptor beta chain is described in this entry. The germline V and J ends were trimmed by 6 bases and 5 bases, with 10 bases remaining between them. There are 12 residues in the CDR3. The germline V gene has CDR1 LNHDA and CDR2 SQIVND (reference sequence). Original processing notes: Estimation of nucleated cell counts relied on the amplification of reference gene primers. Assay: immunoSEQ multiplex PCR; the TCRdb copy retains only in-frame clones and omits some. D and trimming were read from the DNA, whereas the V and J calls and clone size are those reported in that table. The sample lists 45,000 to 65,000 clones, 75% to 85% seen once, with 15% to 20% in the top ten. The data were obtained in a study of blood T cell repertoires in COVID-19. Study background: Acute-phase and convalescent COVID-19 samples originated in the United States, Italy and Spain. T cells, B-cell-depleted T cells, or PBMCs supplied cDNA or gDNA.

The receptor's source is a man aged 40-49 years with acute or convalescent COVID-19. This chain links TRBV19 with TRBJ1-2; D may be TRBD1 (6 bases). The sequenced sample was peripheral blood. This CDR3 reads CASSDRQYGYTF. Written as DNA, the CDR3 is TGTGCCAGTAGCGACAGGCAATATGGCTACACCTTC. Full variable domain (remainder filled in from reference TRBV19 and TRBJ1-2): DGGITQSPKYLFRKEGQNVTLSCEQNLNHDAMYWYRQDPGQGLRLIYYSQIVNDFQKGDIAEGYSVSREKKESFPLTVTSAQKNPTAFYLCASSDRQYGYTFGSGTRLTVV.